This T cell receptor (beta chain) is drawn from a study of T cell repertoires in cytomegalovirus infection. On the study more broadly: Well-studied HLA-B-restricted CMV epitopes were used in the study alongside recently identified HLA-C-restricted ones. The study's findings and limits: People with CMV and the relevant HLA were identified by cumulative public TCR beta family frequency.

Regarding this clonotype: Its specificity is not known.

Each CDR3 protein is one row after TCRdb ran MiXCR on the reads. The sample includes roughly 990,000 distinct CDR3 sequences, under 40% seen only once; the top ten take 13%. Germline values: CDR1 SEHNR, CDR2 FQNEAQ (reference sequence). The CDR3 runs 16 residues. The ends were cut back, 7 bases at V and 1 base at J, with 20 bases in the middle. This receptor was taken from a human donor in good health (CMV status not recorded). Some clones in this sample may be carry-over from other donors' samples. The chain couples TRBV7-9 to TRBJ2-7, with D possibly matching TRBD1 (6 bases). The source was cultured CD8+ T cells from PBMCs, collected from culture after CMV antigen stimulation. CDR3 residues: CASTLILGGRSYEQYF. The CDR3 nucleotides read TGTGCCAGCACCCTTATACTAGGGGGAAGATCCTACGAGCAGTACTTC.